A selection of T cell receptor beta chains follows, all from one sample in a study of blood T cells in healthy people across ages. TCRdb reanalysed the 5' RACE reads using MiXCR and keeps one entry per CDR3 protein. Among over 1.5 million distinct CDR3 sequences listed, 49% were seen once. Sequencing used blood. The source is a woman in her thirties or forties in good health. Each CDR3 is given with its conserved first and last residue. A D gene is named only where the DNA matches it firmly. Where a row states a size, it is once, few, many or the class of an expanded clone; other rows omit it.

size: -
V: TRBV2
D: -
J: TRBJ2-7
CDR3: CASRYPGQGSSYEQYF
DNA: TGTGCCAGCAGGTACCCCGGGCAGGGGAGCTCCTACGAGCAGTACTTC

size: few
V: TRBV27
D: TRBD2
J: TRBJ2-1
CDR3: CASRRAPGLAGGNEQFF
DNA: TGTGCCAGCAGGAGGGCCCCGGGACTAGCGGGGGGTAATGAGCAGTTCTTC

size: -
V: TRBV29-1
D: TRBD1
J: TRBJ2-1
CDR3: CSTLDRVGSNEQFF
DNA: TGCAGCACTCTCGACAGGGTTGGGTCCAATGAGCAGTTCTTC

size: -
V: TRBV20-1
D: TRBD2
J: TRBJ2-1
CDR3: CSARPGLGDGGEQFF
DNA: TGCAGTGCTAGACCAGGACTAGGAGATGGCGGTGAGCAGTTCTTC

size: -
V: TRBV6-5
D: -
J: TRBJ2-3
CDR3: CASSHDRRVPATDTQYF
DNA: TGTGCCAGCAGTCACGACAGAAGGGTCCCAGCCACAGATACGCAGTATTTT

size: -
V: TRBV5-6
D: -
J: TRBJ2-7
CDR3: CASSLRTEFPYEQYF
DNA: TGTGCCAGCAGCTTGCGGACGGAATTCCCCTACGAGCAGTACTTC

size: -
V: TRBV2
D: -
J: TRBJ2-5
CDR3: CASSDTRVGDGSEQYF
DNA: TGTGCCAGCAGTGATACCCGTGTAGGTGATGGTAGTGAGCAGTACTTC

size: few
V: TRBV29-1
D: TRBD1
J: TRBJ2-3
CDR3: CSVEDPKTGYLDTQYF
DNA: TGCAGCGTTGAAGATCCCAAGACAGGGTACTTAGATACGCAGTATTTT

size: -
V: TRBV24-1
D: -
J: TRBJ2-3
CDR3: CATSISTDTQYF
DNA: TGTGCCACCAGTATATCCACAGATACGCAGTATTTT

size: -
V: TRBV5-6
D: -
J: TRBJ1-1
CDR3: CASSLMGVGDTEAFF
DNA: TGTGCCAGCAGCTTGATGGGGGTAGGGGACACTGAAGCTTTCTTT

size: -
V: TRBV20-1
D: -
J: TRBJ2-5
CDR3: CSAPLAGFQETQYF
DNA: TGCAGTGCCCCTCTGGCGGGTTTTCAAGAGACCCAGTACTTC

size: once
V: TRBV6-1
D: -
J: TRBJ1-6
CDR3: CASRRDSYYNSPLHF
DNA: TGTGCCAGCAGACGAGACAGTTACTATAATTCACCCCTCCACTTT

size: -
V: TRBV7-2
D: -
J: TRBJ1-5
CDR3: CASSSRQDHQPQHF
DNA: TGTGCCAGCAGCTCTCGACAGGATCATCAGCCCCAGCATTTT

size: few
V: TRBV5-1
D: -
J: TRBJ2-6
CDR3: CASSRLTSGANVLTF
DNA: TGCGCCAGCAGCCGACTGACCTCTGGGGCCAACGTCCTGACTTTC

size: -
V: TRBV4-3
D: -
J: TRBJ2-3
CDR3: CASSQEWSADTQYF
DNA: TGCGCCAGCAGCCAAGAGTGGTCCGCAGATACGCAGTATTTT

size: -
V: TRBV24-1
D: TRBD1
J: TRBJ2-5
CDR3: CATSDLLGQGQETQYF
DNA: TGTGCCACCAGTGACCTACTCGGACAGGGCCAAGAGACCCAGTACTTC

size: -
V: TRBV4-3
D: -
J: TRBJ2-7
CDR3: CTSSPSGTTDFAEQYF
DNA: TGCACCAGCAGCCCCTCAGGGACAACGGATTTTGCCGAGCAGTACTTC

size: -
V: TRBV12-3/TRBV12-4
D: -
J: TRBJ2-5
CDR3: CASSRYRGGQETQYF
DNA: TGTGCCAGCAGCCGATATAGGGGCGGCCAAGAGACCCAGTACTTC

size: -
V: TRBV7-2
D: TRBD1
J: TRBJ1-1
CDR3: CASSRTGSKNTEAFF
DNA: TGTGCCAGCAGCCGGACAGGGTCTAAGAACACTGAAGCTTTCTTT

size: -
V: TRBV29-1
D: TRBD2
J: TRBJ2-5
CDR3: CSVEGRGNQETQYF
DNA: TGCAGCGTTGAGGGGCGGGGGAACCAAGAGACCCAGTACTTC

size: -
V: TRBV19
D: -
J: TRBJ1-2
CDR3: CATDDRNYGYTF
DNA: TGTGCCACCGATGACCGCAACTATGGCTACACCTTC

size: once
V: TRBV5-6
D: -
J: TRBJ2-7
CDR3: CASRLTSGVSYEQYF
DNA: TGTGCCAGCAGGCTGACTTCGGGAGTCTCCTACGAGCAGTACTTC

size: -
V: TRBV7-2
D: TRBD1
J: TRBJ1-2
CDR3: CASSLAAAGGYGYTF
DNA: TGTGCCAGCAGCTTAGCCGCCGCAGGGGGCTATGGCTACACCTTC

size: -
V: TRBV7-2
D: -
J: TRBJ1-2
CDR3: CASSFKAGPPNYGYTF
DNA: TGTGCCAGCAGCTTTAAGGCAGGACCCCCCAACTATGGCTACACCTTC

size: -
V: TRBV12-3/TRBV12-4
D: -
J: TRBJ1-2
CDR3: CASSFVRAHYGYTF
DNA: TGTGCCAGCAGTTTCGTGAGGGCGCACTATGGCTACACCTTC

size: -
V: TRBV6-5
D: -
J: TRBJ1-2
CDR3: CASAWNKGWHGYTF
DNA: TGTGCCAGCGCATGGAACAAGGGATGGCATGGCTACACCTTC

size: -
V: TRBV6-1
D: TRBD1
J: TRBJ2-5
CDR3: CASRTRGRQETQYF
DNA: TGTGCCAGCAGGACCAGGGGGCGCCAAGAGACCCAGTACTTC

size: -
V: TRBV18
D: -
J: TRBJ2-1
CDR3: CASPPPTVDEQFF
DNA: TGTGCCAGCCCACCACCGACTGTCGATGAGCAGTTCTTC

size: -
V: TRBV7-9
D: -
J: TRBJ2-7
CDR3: CATSKKSLYEQYF
DNA: TGTGCCACCAGCAAGAAGAGCCTCTACGAGCAGTACTTC

size: few
V: TRBV28
D: TRBD1
J: TRBJ2-7
CDR3: CASRKQGDRGSYEQYF
DNA: TGTGCCAGCAGAAAGCAGGGGGACAGGGGCTCCTACGAGCAGTACTTC

size: -
V: TRBV28
D: TRBD1
J: TRBJ1-5
CDR3: CASSQQGAHGTNQPQHF
DNA: TGTGCCAGCAGTCAACAGGGGGCGCACGGCACGAATCAGCCCCAGCATTTT

size: -
V: TRBV5-1
D: -
J: TRBJ2-3
CDR3: CASTSGGRYTDTQYF
DNA: TGCGCCAGCACAAGTGGGGGCCGTTACACAGATACGCAGTATTTT

size: -
V: TRBV7-2
D: -
J: TRBJ2-5
CDR3: CASSLGVGGQETQYF
DNA: TGTGCCAGCAGCTTAGGCGTGGGGGGACAAGAGACCCAGTACTTC

size: few
V: TRBV20-1
D: TRBD1
J: TRBJ2-3
CDR3: CSARDPTGADTQYF
DNA: TGCAGTGCTAGAGACCCTACAGGGGCAGATACGCAGTATTTT

size: -
V: TRBV2
D: -
J: TRBJ2-3
CDR3: CASSEADRGNTQYF
DNA: TGTGCCAGCAGTGAAGCGGACCGGGGGAATACGCAGTATTTT